This T cell receptor beta chain was sequenced for a study of T cell clones after liver transplantation. Background on the study: Third-party-reactive TCRbeta sequences from pre-transplant mixed lymphocyte reactions served as antigen-independent comparators. Three of eight recipients were HCV-positive; others had non-autoimmune, non-viral indications.

V was pared by 6 bases and J by 8 bases, with 16 bases between. Germline V gene sequence: CDR1 MNHEY, CDR2 SMNVEV (reference sequence). The CDR3 spans 13 residues. Points from the study as a whole: A significant post-transplant drop in circulating graft-donor-reactive CD4 TCRbeta sequences occurred in most of the 8 subjects.

Using immunoSEQ multiplex PCR, the repertoire was profiled, and TCRdb retains in-frame clones only, with some absent. This repertoire shows about 6,100 clones, about 80% found once; its top ten account for 35% to 40%. This clone was seen a handful of times. The antigen is undetermined. The chain is built from TRBV27 and TRBJ1-1; D is perhaps TRBD1 (6 bases). This TCR came from a human patient who received a liver transplant. Some T cells may possibly be graft donor cells. The material was CD8+ T cells from blood, obtained 24 months after liver transplant. The CDR3 loop reads CASSVNLGTEAFF. The CDR3 region has the DNA TGTGCCAGCAGCGTAAACCTTGGGACAGAAGCTTTCTTT.